These T cell receptor beta chains were read from a single sample in a study of early T cells in non-severe SARS-CoV-2 infection. One entry per CDR3 protein, called by TCRdb with MiXCR from the 5' RACE reads. This table holds roughly 80,000 distinct CDR3 sequences, less than 20% found once. Sequencing was carried out using whole blood. The receptors stem from an adult who was a healthcare worker with PCR-confirmed SARS-CoV-2 infection or an uninfected control (not recorded which). Both conserved end residues are part of each CDR3. Fields, in order: clone size, V gene, D gene, J gene, CDR3 protein, CDR3 DNA. D genes are given only for firm matches. Rows may omit the clone size; those that give it use once, few, many or a size class.

few	TRBV10-2	NA	TRBJ1-5	CASSLGIQPQHF	TGCGCCAGCAGTTTAGGGATTCAGCCCCAGCATTTT
NA	TRBV18	TRBD2	TRBJ2-1	CASSPPRLAGTYNEQFF	TGTGCCAGCTCACCACCCAGACTAGCGGGGACCTACAATGAGCAGTTCTTC
NA	TRBV28	TRBD1	TRBJ1-2	CASTRDSTNYGYTF	TGTGCCAGCACCCGGGACAGCACTAACTATGGCTACACCTTC
medium-sized	TRBV7-2	TRBD2	TRBJ2-3	CASSSLPVAGDNTDTQYF	TGTGCCAGCAGCTCTCTTCCTGTAGCGGGAGACAACACAGATACGCAGTATTTT
NA	TRBV21-1	NA	TRBJ2-7	CASSAQPRGRRYEQYF	TGTGCCAGCAGCGCTCAACCCAGGGGGCGGAGGTACGAGCAGTACTTC
NA	TRBV12-3/TRBV12-4	NA	TRBJ2-3	CASSPHPVSGEGAGTQYF	TGTGCCAGCAGTCCCCACCCAGTTAGCGGAGAAGGTGCGGGTACGCAGTATTTT
few	TRBV7-8	TRBD2	TRBJ2-7	CASSLAGRLAAYEQYF	TGTGCCAGCAGCTTAGCCGGCCGACTAGCGGCCTACGAGCAGTACTTC
few	TRBV18	TRBD2	TRBJ2-1	CASSLRTSGGYGEQFF	TGTGCCAGCTCACTCCGGACTAGCGGGGGGTACGGTGAGCAGTTCTTC
NA	TRBV7-8	NA	TRBJ2-6	CASSLWRGPSSGANVLTF	TGTGCCAGCAGCTTATGGCGGGGCCCAAGCTCTGGGGCCAACGTCCTGACTTTC
NA	TRBV24-1	TRBD2	TRBJ2-1	CATSDPGFSGESYNEQFF	TGTGCCACCAGTGATCCGGGGTTTAGCGGGGAGTCCTACAATGAGCAGTTCTTC
few	TRBV25-1	TRBD1	TRBJ1-3	CASRLQGAGNTIYF	TGTGCCAGCAGATTACAGGGGGCTGGAAACACCATATATTTT
few	TRBV2	NA	TRBJ2-5	CASSEIPPGTQYF	TGTGCCAGCAGTGAGATACCGCCCGGGACCCAGTACTTC
many	TRBV12-3/TRBV12-4	NA	TRBJ2-5	CASSITEKTQYF	TGTGCCAGCAGCATTACCGAGAAGACCCAGTACTTC
few	TRBV7-7	NA	TRBJ1-3	CASSLAPGPGNTIYF	TGTGCTAGCAGCTTAGCGCCTGGGCCTGGAAACACCATATATTTT
many	TRBV20-1	NA	TRBJ1-1	CSARDKDRQSGEAFF	TGCAGTGCTAGAGACAAGGACAGACAATCAGGTGAAGCTTTCTTT
NA	TRBV12-3/TRBV12-4	NA	TRBJ1-2	CASSLPGRYYGYTF	TGTGCCAGCAGTTTGCCTGGGAGGTACTATGGCTACACCTTC
NA	TRBV7-9	NA	TRBJ2-1	CASSLAKIRLGNEQFF	TGTGCCAGCAGCTTAGCGAAAATCCGTCTTGGCAATGAGCAGTTCTTC
many	TRBV28	NA	TRBJ2-1	CASSSLTGSFSSYNEQFF	TGTGCCAGCAGTTCTCTTACAGGCTCCTTTAGCTCCTACAATGAGCAGTTCTTC
NA	TRBV7-3	NA	TRBJ2-3	CASSSNGGSDTQYF	TGTGCCAGCAGCTCAAACGGGGGATCAGATACGCAGTATTTT
NA	TRBV7-6	TRBD2	TRBJ2-5	CASSLVIGLAGGQETQYF	TGTGCCAGCAGCTTAGTGATCGGACTAGCGGGGGGGCAAGAGACCCAGTACTTC
few	TRBV7-2	TRBD1	TRBJ1-6	CASSPYGTGDNSPLHF	TGTGCCAGCAGCCCGTACGGGACAGGGGATAATTCACCCCTCCACTTT
NA	TRBV6-5	NA	TRBJ2-2	CASSYGAGGTTGELFF	TGTGCCAGCAGTTACGGGGCAGGGGGGACCACCGGGGAGCTGTTTTTT
few	TRBV11-3	TRBD2	TRBJ2-3	CASSFLLAGKGGTDTQYF	TGTGCCAGCAGCTTCCTACTAGCGGGAAAAGGCGGCACAGATACGCAGTATTTT
few	TRBV3-1	TRBD1	TRBJ1-5	CASSPKGAPGNQPQHF	TGTGCCAGCAGCCCAAAGGGGGCGCCGGGCAATCAGCCCCAGCATTTT
NA	TRBV28	NA	TRBJ1-1	CATGGGDTEAFF	TGTGCCACCGGGGGCGGGGACACTGAAGCTTTCTTT
many	TRBV19	TRBD1	TRBJ2-7	CASSIATGGSYEQYF	TGTGCCAGTAGTATAGCAACAGGGGGCTCCTACGAGCAGTACTTC
few	TRBV5-1	NA	TRBJ2-1	CASSLVGGSYNEQFF	TGCGCCAGCAGCTTGGTAGGGGGCTCCTACAATGAGCAGTTCTTC
NA	TRBV30	NA	TRBJ1-1	CAWSVGRQNTEAFF	TGTGCCTGGAGTGTGGGCAGACAGAACACTGAAGCTTTCTTT
few	TRBV6-1	NA	TRBJ2-1	CASSQQANEQFF	TGTGCCAGCAGTCAGCAGGCGAATGAGCAGTTCTTC
NA	TRBV11-2	TRBD2	TRBJ2-4	CASIPTPPSGRGFKNIQYF	TGTGCCAGCATCCCCACGCCCCCTAGCGGGAGGGGTTTCAAAAACATTCAGTACTTC
NA	TRBV7-8	TRBD2	TRBJ2-3	CASSLQAGQADTQYF	TGTGCCAGCAGCTTACAAGCGGGGCAAGCAGATACGCAGTATTTT
once	TRBV12-5	NA	TRBJ2-7	CASGLVLGEQYF	TGTGCTAGTGGTTTGGTACTTGGCGAGCAGTACTTC
NA	TRBV10-3	NA	TRBJ2-6	CAISEGRSGANVLTF	TGTGCCATCAGTGAGGGCCGCTCTGGGGCCAACGTCCTGACTTTC
many	TRBV2	TRBD1	TRBJ2-7	CASSADRAGLGEQYF	TGTGCCAGCAGTGCTGACAGGGCTGGACTCGGGGAGCAGTACTTC
many	TRBV5-1	NA	TRBJ1-4	CASSLTGKTNEKLFF	TGCGCCAGCAGTTTAACAGGGAAGACTAATGAAAAACTGTTTTTT
few	TRBV3-1	NA	TRBJ2-7	CASSQGDTGAGFYEQYF	TGTGCCAGCAGCCAAGGAGACACGGGGGCCGGATTCTACGAGCAGTACTTC
NA	TRBV28	NA	TRBJ2-2	CASSVEYAGELFF	TGTGCCAGCAGTGTTGAGTATGCCGGGGAGCTGTTTTTT
many	TRBV20-1	NA	TRBJ1-5	CSASSRPEHNQPQHF	TGCAGTGCTAGTTCCAGACCTGAACACAATCAGCCCCAGCATTTT
NA	TRBV12-3/TRBV12-4	TRBD2	TRBJ2-7	CASTFGGSFYEQYF	TGTGCCAGCACCTTTGGCGGGAGTTTCTACGAGCAGTACTTC
few	TRBV12-3/TRBV12-4	TRBD1	TRBJ1-2	CASSAQTGSGYTF	TGTGCCAGCAGTGCCCAGACAGGGTCCGGCTACACCTTC
NA	TRBV7-2	NA	TRBJ2-1	CASSLVGGPVGNEQFF	TGTGCCAGCAGCTTAGTAGGAGGCCCAGTGGGCAATGAGCAGTTCTTC
NA	TRBV28	TRBD1	TRBJ1-2	CASRHQGVYGYTF	TGTGCCAGCAGACATCAGGGGGTCTATGGCTACACCTTC
NA	TRBV7-9	TRBD2	TRBJ2-5	CASLTRLAGEQETQYF	TGTGCCAGCTTAACCCGACTAGCGGGGGAGCAAGAGACCCAGTACTTC
few	TRBV20-1	NA	TRBJ2-1	CSARDPRDNEQFF	TGCAGTGCTAGAGATCCTCGGGACAATGAGCAGTTCTTC
NA	TRBV6-2/TRBV6-3	TRBD2	TRBJ2-7	CASKTSGSPYEQYF	TGTGCCAGCAAAACTAGCGGGTCACCCTACGAGCAGTACTTC
many	TRBV18	NA	TRBJ2-2	CASSPQGTATGELFF	TGTGCCAGCTCACCACAGGGGACGGCCACCGGGGAGCTGTTTTTT
many	TRBV7-9	TRBD1	TRBJ1-6	CASSYLGQGDSPLHF	TGCGCCAGCAGCTATCTCGGACAGGGCGATTCACCCCTCCACTTT
NA	TRBV10-3	NA	TRBJ2-3	CAISRTEPSTDTQYF	TGTGCCATCAGCAGAACAGAGCCTAGCACAGATACGCAGTATTTT
NA	TRBV29-1	NA	TRBJ2-5	CSGGPQGETQYF	TGCAGCGGCGGCCCTCAAGGGGAGACCCAGTACTTC
many	TRBV19	NA	TRBJ1-5	CASSPLGRSQPQHF	TGTGCCAGTAGTCCCCTGGGAAGGAGTCAGCCCCAGCATTTT
few	TRBV7-3	TRBD1	TRBJ1-2	CASRPGGTGSNYGYTF	TGTGCCAGCCGTCCAGGGGGCACTGGGTCTAACTATGGCTACACCTTC
NA	TRBV9	TRBD1	TRBJ1-1	CASSVEGQGGTEAFF	TGTGCCAGCAGCGTAGAAGGTCAGGGGGGCACTGAAGCTTTCTTT